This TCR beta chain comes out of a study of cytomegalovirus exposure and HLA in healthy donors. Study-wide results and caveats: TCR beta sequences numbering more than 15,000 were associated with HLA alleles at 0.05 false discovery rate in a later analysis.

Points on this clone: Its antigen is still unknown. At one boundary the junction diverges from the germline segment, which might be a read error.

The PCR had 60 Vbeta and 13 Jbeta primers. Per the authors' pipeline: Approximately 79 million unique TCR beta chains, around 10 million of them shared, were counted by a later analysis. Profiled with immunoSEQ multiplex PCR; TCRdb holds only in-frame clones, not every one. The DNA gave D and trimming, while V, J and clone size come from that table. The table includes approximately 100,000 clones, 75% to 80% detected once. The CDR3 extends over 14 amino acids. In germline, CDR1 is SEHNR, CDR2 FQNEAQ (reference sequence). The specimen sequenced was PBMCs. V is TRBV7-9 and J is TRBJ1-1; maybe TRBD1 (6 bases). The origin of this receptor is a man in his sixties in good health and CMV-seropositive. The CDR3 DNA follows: TGTTCCAGCAGCTCTCAGGGGATGAACACTGAAGCTTTCTTT. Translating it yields CSSSSQGMNTEAFF.